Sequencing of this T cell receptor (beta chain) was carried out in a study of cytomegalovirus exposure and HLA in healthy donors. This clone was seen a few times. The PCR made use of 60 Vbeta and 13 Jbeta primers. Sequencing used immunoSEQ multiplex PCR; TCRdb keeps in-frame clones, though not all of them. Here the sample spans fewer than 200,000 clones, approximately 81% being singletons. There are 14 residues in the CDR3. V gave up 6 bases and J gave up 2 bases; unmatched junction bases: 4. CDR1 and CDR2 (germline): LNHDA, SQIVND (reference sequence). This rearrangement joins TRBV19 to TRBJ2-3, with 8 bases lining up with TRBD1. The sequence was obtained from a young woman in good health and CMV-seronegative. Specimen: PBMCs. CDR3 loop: CASRRTGNTDTQYF. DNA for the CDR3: TGTGCCAGTAGACGGACAGGGAACACAGATACGCAGTATTTT.